The 20 T cell receptor beta chains reported below all come from one sample, sequenced in a study of long-term antiretroviral therapy in people with HIV (dated by TCRdb to 2022 to 2024). The immunoSEQ hsTCRB v3.0 assay was used at survey level resolution for TRB variable region sequencing. As stored in TCRdb, this immuneACCESS dataset retains in-frame rearrangements with V and J assigned. A fraction of the clones does not appear; measured against another copy, unresolved V genes explain less than half of the discrepancy, and the remainder lacks a known reason. The sample profile shows just over 8,500 clones; roughly 78% of them were found once. The ten largest clones represent more than 20% of the sample. The sequenced sample was unsorted PBMCs, obtained 0.6 years before starting antiretroviral therapy. These receptors all stem from a man in his forties with HIV.

The chain combines TRBV5-1 with TRBJ1-1, with 10 bases matching TRBD1. The germline CDR1 and CDR2 sequences are SGHRS and YFSETQ. The CDR3 has 15 residues. V shed 0 bases and J 1 base; nucleotides not matched to a gene: 0. The CDR3 is CASSLGDRGNTEAFF. CDR3 nucleotides: TGCGCCAGCAGCTTGGGGGACAGGGGGAACACTGAAGCTTTCTTT.

Concerning this clone: This same CDR3 is encoded by further DNA sequences in the sample. V is TRBV6-5 and J is TRBJ2-7, with 8 bases lining up with TRBD2. The V segment lost 2 bases and the J segment 3 bases; nucleotides outside the gene matches: 6. CDR3 size: 15 residues. Germline lookup yields CDR1 MNHEY and CDR2 SVGAGI. DNA for the CDR3: TGTGCCAGCAGTTACGGCGGCGGGGGGAGCTACGAGCAGTACTTC. It codes for CASSYGGGGSYEQYF.

This chain joins TRBV27 and TRBJ2-7; 7 bases map to TRBD2. Germline V gene lookup returns CDR1 MNHEY and CDR2 SMNVEV (reference sequence). The J segment lost 2 bases and the V segment lost 3 bases, leaving 4 bases of the junction unmatched. The CDR3 length is 14 residues. CDR3 DNA sequence: TGTGCCAGCAGTTTGGGTGGGGGGGCCTACGAGCAGTACTTC. Protein product: CASSLGGGAYEQYF.

The chain recombines TRBV5-4 with TRBJ2-1; 8 bases agree with TRBD1. Per germline, CDR1 SGHNT and CDR2 YYREEE (reference sequence). Losses at the gene ends were 4 bases for V and 0 bases for J; bases not matched to a gene: 6. This CDR3 has 16 amino acids. CDR3 sequence (DNA): TGTGCCAGCAGCACCCGACAGGGGCCCTCCTACAATGAGCAGTTCTTC. Its protein is CASSTRQGPSYNEQFF.

This rearrangement joins TRBV7-9 to TRBJ2-7, with D maybe TRBD1 (6 bases). This CDR3 has 15 residues. Germline CDR1 reads SEHNR; CDR2 reads FQNEAQ (reference sequence). The germline V and J ends were trimmed by 5 bases and 2 bases, with 16 bases remaining between them. CDR3 region: CASSPSWTVTYEQYF. As DNA, the CDR3 is TGTGCCAGCAGCCCTTCCTGGACAGTTACCTACGAGCAGTACTTC.

On this clone: At one end the junction does not follow the germline gene, possibly because of a read error. This chain joins TRBV27 and TRBJ2-7; D is unresolved. CDR3 length: 13 amino acids. Germline CDR1 and CDR2: MNHEY and SMNVEV (reference sequence). CDR3 residues: CASGFMGDYEQYF. The CDR3 nucleotides read TGTGCCAGCGGTTTCATGGGCGACTACGAGCAGTACTTC.

The genes are TRBV2 and TRBJ1-1; TRBD1 is a possible D gene (5 bases). Germline V gene sequence: CDR1 SNHLY, CDR2 FYNNEI. This CDR3 contains 13 residues. Trimming removed 4 bases at V and 7 bases at J, with 13 bases between. The CDR3 region has the DNA TGTGCCAGCAGTGTAATAGGGGCGGGTGAAGCTTTCTTT. Protein sequence: CASSVIGAGEAFF.

This clone came up once. The V gene is TRBV27, the J gene TRBJ2-7; D is unclear. The CDR3 loop spans 14 amino acids. V was pared by 2 bases and J by 5 bases, with 13 bases between. Germline V gives CDR1 MNHEY, CDR2 SMNVEV (reference sequence). The CDR3 here is CASSLTSPWDEQYF. The CDR3 DNA sequence: TGTGCCAGCAGTTTAACATCCCCCTGGGACGAGCAGTACTTC.

The chain has TRBV9 and TRBJ1-1, with 11 bases lining up with TRBD1. Germline V gives CDR1 SGDLS, CDR2 YYNGEE. V lost 4 bases to trimming and J lost 3 bases; unmatched junction nucleotides: 5. CDR3 length: 15 amino acids. The CDR3 sequence: CASSPDRGRDTEAFF. The CDR3 DNA is TGTGCCAGCAGCCCGGACAGGGGGCGAGACACTGAAGCTTTCTTT.

This clone showed up just a few times. The V call is TRBV2, the J call TRBJ1-5; D not certain. The CDR3 has 16 amino acids. Germline V gene sequence: CDR1 SNHLY, CDR2 FYNNEI. Deletions cut 0 bases from V and 1 base from J, with 10 bases between. CDR3 residues: CASSEARARSNQPQHF. In nucleotides, the CDR3 is TGTGCCAGCAGTGAAGCGAGGGCCCGAAGCAATCAGCCCCAGCATTTT.

The chain couples TRBV7-2 to TRBJ2-7; 8 bases map to TRBD2. Germline-derived CDR1 and CDR2 are SGHTA and FQGNSA. The CDR3 sequence is 15 residues long. After removal of 5 bases from V and 3 bases from J, the junction contained 9 bases not matched to a gene. The CDR3, as DNA: TGTGCCAGCAGCCGAGCGGGACTAGTTAGCTACGAGCAGTACTTC. Encoded protein: CASSRAGLVSYEQYF.

The chain links TRBV18 to TRBJ1-2; D is possibly TRBD1 (6 bases). CDR3 size: 13 residues. The germline gives CDR1 KGHSH, CDR2 LQKENI. V dropped 3 bases and J dropped 6 bases, with 11 bases sitting between them. The CDR3 coding sequence is TGTGCCAGCTCACCGGGCCAGGGGCATGGCTACACCTTC. Its protein is CASSPGQGHGYTF. Combining the CDR3 with reference TRBV18 and TRBJ1-2 gives the whole variable domain NAGVMQNPRHLVRRRGQEARLRCSPMKGHSHVYWYRQLPEEGLKFMVYLQKENIIDESGMPKERFSAEFPKEGPSILRIQQVVRGDSAAYFCASSPGQGHGYTFGSGTRLTVV.

This sequence joins TRBV9 and TRBJ1-5; 10 nucleotides match TRBD1. There are 13 residues in the CDR3. V was pared by 3 bases and J by 7 bases, with 1 base of the junction left unmatched. Germline CDR1 is SGDLS and CDR2 is YYNGEE. The DNA for the CDR3 is TGTGCCAGCAGCGGGGGACAGGGGCAGCCCCAGCATTTT. It translates to CASSGGQGQPQHF.

This clone was observed a single time. This sequence joins TRBV10-1 and TRBJ1-1; tentatively, D is TRBD1 (6 bases). The CDR3 consists of 13 residues. Germline V gene data show CDR1 as WNHNN and CDR2 as SYGVQD (reference sequence). The V and J ends lost 6 bases and 1 base respectively, with 9 bases between them. CDR3: CASSGQKNTEAFF. In nucleotides, the CDR3 is TGCGCCAGCAGCGGACAGAAGAACACTGAAGCTTTCTTT.

CDR3 amino acids: CASSQDRDFNQPQHF. The CDR3 DNA reads as TGTGCCAGCAGTCAAGACCGAGACTTTAATCAGCCCCAGCATTTT. The rearrangement joins TRBV2 to TRBJ1-5; D uncertain. Trimming removed 5 bases at V and 4 bases at J, with 15 bases between. The CDR3 covers 15 residues. Germline CDR1 and CDR2: SNHLY and FYNNEI.

The genes are TRBV2 and TRBJ2-5; 8 bases agree with TRBD2. The germline gives CDR1 SNHLY, CDR2 FYNNEI. V lost 6 bases, J lost 2 bases, and 5 bases stayed unmatched. There are 14 residues in the CDR3. The CDR3 DNA is TGTGCCAGCAGGGCACTAGCGGCGCAAGAGACCCAGTACTTC. Amino acids: CASRALAAQETQYF.

The chain joins TRBV5-6 to TRBJ2-2, with 8 nucleotides matching TRBD2. The CDR3 spans 16 residues. The V gene end was trimmed by 0 bases and the J gene end by 5 bases; junction bases not matched to a gene: 6. Germline-derived CDR1 and CDR2 are SGHDT and YYEEEE. This chain's CDR3 is CASSLDGGGWTGELFF. In nucleotides, the CDR3 is TGTGCCAGCAGCTTGGACGGGGGGGGCTGGACCGGGGAGCTGTTTTTT.

The genes are TRBV18 and TRBJ2-7; D call uncertain. Germline V gene lookup returns CDR1 KGHSH and CDR2 LQKENI. Trimming left V 6 bases short and J 2 bases short, with 14 bases between. CDR3 length: 14 amino acids. CDR3 DNA: TGTGCCAGCTCGCTATACCAAGAGGCCTACGAGCAGTACTTC. It encodes CASSLYQEAYEQYF.

This chain connects TRBV14 to TRBJ2-1; D gene ambiguous. This CDR3 has 13 amino acids. Germline V gene lookup returns CDR1 SGHDN and CDR2 FVKESK. V was clipped by 1 base and J by 4 bases, with 5 bases between them. The CDR3 region is CASSQAWYNEQFF. For the CDR3, the DNA is TGTGCCAGCAGCCAAGCCTGGTACAATGAGCAGTTCTTC.

Only a few counts were recorded for this clone. This chain uses TRBV10-3 with TRBJ2-2, with a possible D match to TRBD2 (6 bases). V was clipped by 10 bases and J by 3 bases, with 15 bases between them. CDR1 is ENHRY and CDR2 is SYGVKD in the germline V gene. There are 14 residues in the CDR3. In DNA form, the CDR3 reads TGTGCCACCCTGGCGGGGCAGGACACCGGGGAGCTGTTTTTT. It yields the protein CATLAGQDTGELFF.